Listed below are T cell receptor beta chains from one sample, sequenced in a study of blood T cell repertoires in COVID-19. TCRdb's table, derived via immunoSEQ multiplex PCR, lists solely in-frame clones and lacks some. The table shows 150,000 to 200,000 clones, with about 79% occurring only once. The source material was peripheral blood. These receptors were collected from a woman aged 65 to 85 with acute or convalescent COVID-19. CDR3s include the opening cysteine and the closing phenylalanine or tryptophan. Fields, in order: CDR3 length, clone size, J gene, D gene, V gene, CDR3 protein, CDR3 DNA. D genes are given only for firm matches. Not every row has a clone size; where given, it reads once, few, many or a size class.

CDR3 length: 16; clone size: .; J gene: TRBJ1-1; D gene: .; V gene: TRBV19; CDR3 protein: CASSNLFGRGPPEAFF; CDR3 DNA: TGTGCCAGTAGTAACCTCTTCGGCAGGGGTCCCCCAGAAGCTTTCTTT
CDR3 length: 14; clone size: .; J gene: TRBJ2-7; D gene: .; V gene: TRBV3-1/TRBV3-2; CDR3 protein: CASSPRQGYYEQYF; CDR3 DNA: TGTGCCAGCAGCCCCCGGCAGGGATACTACGAGCAGTACTTC
CDR3 length: 15; clone size: .; J gene: TRBJ2-1; D gene: .; V gene: TRBV13; CDR3 protein: CACQGRSSSYNEQFF; CDR3 DNA: TGTGCCTGTCAGGGGCGCTCCAGCTCCTACAATGAGCAGTTCTTC
CDR3 length: 18; clone size: .; J gene: TRBJ2-2; D gene: TRBD2; V gene: TRBV5-1; CDR3 protein: CASSTGLAAIWNTGELFF; CDR3 DNA: TGCGCCAGCAGCACCGGACTAGCGGCGATTTGGAACACCGGGGAGCTGTTTTTT
CDR3 length: 14; clone size: .; J gene: TRBJ2-1; D gene: TRBD2; V gene: TRBV18; CDR3 protein: CASSIAGDYNEQFF; CDR3 DNA: TGTGCCAGCTCAATAGCGGGAGACTACAATGAGCAGTTCTTC
CDR3 length: 14; clone size: .; J gene: TRBJ2-3; D gene: TRBD1; V gene: TRBV19; CDR3 protein: CASSRQGDVDTQYF; CDR3 DNA: TGTGCCAGTAGTAGACAGGGGGATGTGGATACGCAGTATTTT
CDR3 length: 14; clone size: once; J gene: TRBJ2-7; D gene: TRBD1; V gene: TRBV7-8; CDR3 protein: CASSKLGGDYEQYF; CDR3 DNA: TGTGCCAGCAGTAAATTAGGGGGCGATTACGAGCAGTACTTC
CDR3 length: 14; clone size: .; J gene: TRBJ2-1; D gene: TRBD1; V gene: TRBV6-5; CDR3 protein: CASRETGVTYEQFF; CDR3 DNA: TGTGCCAGCAGAGAGACAGGGGTAACTTATGAGCAGTTCTTC
CDR3 length: 15; clone size: .; J gene: TRBJ1-1; D gene: TRBD1; V gene: TRBV27; CDR3 protein: CASTSFGQANTEAFF; CDR3 DNA: TGTGCCAGCACATCTTTCGGACAGGCGAACACTGAAGCTTTCTTT
CDR3 length: 15; clone size: few; J gene: TRBJ1-2; D gene: .; V gene: TRBV9; CDR3 protein: CASSVDIDMDYGYTF; CDR3 DNA: TGTGCCAGCAGCGTAGACATCGACATGGACTATGGCTACACCTTC
CDR3 length: 14; clone size: .; J gene: TRBJ2-7; D gene: TRBD1; V gene: TRBV19; CDR3 protein: CASSVDRVGGEQYF; CDR3 DNA: TGTGCCAGTAGTGTCGACAGGGTTGGGGGCGAGCAGTACTTC
CDR3 length: 16; clone size: .; J gene: TRBJ1-1; D gene: .; V gene: TRBV14; CDR3 protein: CASSQGLGEVNTEAFF; CDR3 DNA: TGTGCCAGCAGCCAAGGTCTCGGGGAGGTGAACACTGAAGCTTTCTTT
CDR3 length: 16; clone size: .; J gene: TRBJ1-2; D gene: .; V gene: TRBV7-9; CDR3 protein: CASSLEGLPTNYGYTF; CDR3 DNA: TGTGCCAGCAGCTTAGAGGGACTACCTACTAACTATGGCTACACCTTC
CDR3 length: 14; clone size: .; J gene: TRBJ2-5; D gene: .; V gene: TRBV18; CDR3 protein: CASSPQGSQETQYF; CDR3 DNA: TGTGCCAGCTCACCTCAGGGCAGCCAAGAGACCCAGTACTTC
CDR3 length: 14; clone size: .; J gene: TRBJ1-2; D gene: .; V gene: TRBV4-2; CDR3 protein: CASSPTAGSYGYTF; CDR3 DNA: TGTGCCAGCAGCCCTACGGCGGGGAGCTATGGCTACACCTTC
CDR3 length: 13; clone size: .; J gene: TRBJ1-5; D gene: .; V gene: TRBV3-1/TRBV3-2; CDR3 protein: CASSQDRHQPQHF; CDR3 DNA: TGTGCCAGCAGCCAAGACCGTCATCAGCCCCAGCATTTT
CDR3 length: 12; clone size: .; J gene: TRBJ1-1; D gene: .; V gene: TRBV19; CDR3 protein: CASSNSNTEAFF; CDR3 DNA: TGTGCCAGCAGTAACAGCAACACTGAAGCTTTCTTT
CDR3 length: 14; clone size: once; J gene: TRBJ2-7; D gene: .; V gene: TRBV5-3; CDR3 protein: CARMAQEGLNEQYF; CDR3 DNA: TGTGCCAGAATGGCTCAGGAGGGCCTCAACGAGCAGTACTTC
CDR3 length: 13; clone size: .; J gene: TRBJ1-2; D gene: .; V gene: TRBV30; CDR3 protein: CAWSVRQFDGYTF; CDR3 DNA: TGTGCCTGGAGTGTACGACAGTTCGATGGCTACACCTTC
CDR3 length: 15; clone size: many; J gene: TRBJ2-1; D gene: TRBD2; V gene: TRBV7-3; CDR3 protein: CASSPGLAGNNEQFF; CDR3 DNA: TGTGCCAGCAGCCCGGGACTAGCGGGGAACAATGAGCAGTTCTTC
CDR3 length: 13; clone size: few; J gene: TRBJ2-7; D gene: .; V gene: TRBV12-3/TRBV12-4; CDR3 protein: CASSPSSHYEQYF; CDR3 DNA: TGTGCCAGCAGCCCTAGCAGTCACTACGAGCAGTACTTC
CDR3 length: 17; clone size: .; J gene: TRBJ2-3; D gene: TRBD2; V gene: TRBV15; CDR3 protein: CATSRFFRTSSTDTQYF; CDR3 DNA: TGTGCCACCAGCAGGTTCTTCCGGACTAGCAGCACAGATACGCAGTATTTT
CDR3 length: 15; clone size: .; J gene: TRBJ1-5; D gene: TRBD1; V gene: TRBV28; CDR3 protein: CASSRTGGADQPQHF; CDR3 DNA: TGTGCCAGCAGTAGAACAGGGGGCGCCGATCAGCCCCAGCATTTT
CDR3 length: 12; clone size: .; J gene: TRBJ1-2; D gene: .; V gene: TRBV6-5; CDR3 protein: CASRALGRGYTF; CDR3 DNA: TGTGCCAGCAGGGCCCTAGGGAGGGGCTACACCTTC
CDR3 length: 15; clone size: .; J gene: TRBJ1-1; D gene: .; V gene: TRBV13; CDR3 protein: CASSLDRARNTEAFF; CDR3 DNA: TGTGCCAGCAGCTTAGACAGAGCCAGGAACACTGAAGCTTTCTTT
CDR3 length: 13; clone size: .; J gene: TRBJ1-5; D gene: TRBD1; V gene: TRBV29-1; CDR3 protein: CSGGQGRHQPQHF; CDR3 DNA: TGCAGCGGGGGACAGGGCCGCCATCAGCCCCAGCATTTT
CDR3 length: 15; clone size: .; J gene: TRBJ2-1; D gene: .; V gene: TRBV6-1; CDR3 protein: CASSEALYGHNIEFF; CDR3 DNA: TGTGCCAGCAGTGAAGCGCTGTATGGTCACAATATCGAGTTCTTC